Each of the 13 T cell receptor beta chains below was sequenced from the same sample in a study of cytomegalovirus exposure and HLA in healthy donors. PCR involved 60 Vbeta and 13 Jbeta primers. This table comes from immunoSEQ multiplex PCR, and its TCRdb copy is limited to in-frame clones, with some not included. In the table there are 90,000 to 120,000 clones, roughly 79% of which are singletons. Sequencing used PBMCs. The origin of the receptors is a man aged 55 to 69 in good health and CMV-seropositive.

This clone was seen more than once but under ten times. This chain links TRBV6-5 with TRBJ2-3, with D tentatively TRBD2 (6 bases). The V end lost 5 bases, the J end lost 3 bases, and 15 bases lay between the germline ends. Germline loops: CDR1 MNHEY, CDR2 SVGAGI. CDR3 length: 15 amino acids. The CDR3 DNA is TGTGCCAGCAGTCATTATGGACGGGGGACAGATACGCAGTATTTT. Amino acids: CASSHYGRGTDTQYF.

The chain uses TRBV5-5 and TRBJ2-1; weak D call: TRBD2 (6 bases). Germline lookup yields CDR1 SGHKS and CDR2 YYEKEE (reference sequence). V lost 1 base to trimming and J lost 7 bases, with 12 bases between them. The CDR3 extends over 14 amino acids. The CDR3 loop is CASSLRGELNEQFF. CDR3 bases: TGTGCCAGCAGCTTGCGCGGGGAATTAAATGAGCAGTTCTTC.

The table lists this clone with a few counts. The gene calls are TRBV4-1 and TRBJ1-1; D is unresolved. The V end was cut by 4 bases, the J end by 5 bases, with 8 bases between. This CDR3 region has 12 residues. CDR1 and CDR2 from the germline V gene are MGHRA and YSYEKL. CDR3 loop: CASSPGWTEAFF. The DNA for the CDR3 is TGCGCCAGCAGCCCGGGGTGGACTGAAGCTTTCTTT.

V and J are TRBV5-1 and TRBJ1-3, with D maybe TRBD1 (5 bases). The CDR3 length is 16 residues. Trimming stripped 0 bases from V and 3 bases from J, with 13 bases between. Germline V gene data show CDR1 as SGHRS and CDR2 as YFSETQ. The CDR3 reads CASSLGTTGVGNTIYF. Here the CDR3 DNA reads TGCGCCAGCAGCTTGGGGACTACGGGGGTTGGAAACACCATATATTTT. The variable domain in full, completed from reference TRBV5-1 and TRBJ1-3, reads KAGVTQTPRYLIKTRGQQVTLSCSPISGHRSVSWYQQTPGQGLQFLFEYFSETQRNKGNFPGRFSGRQFSNSRSEMNVSTLELGDSALYLCASSLGTTGVGNTIYFGEGSWLTVV.

The rearrangement uses TRBV7-9 and TRBJ2-3; the D gene is possibly TRBD1 (6 bases). Germline V gives CDR1 SEHNR, CDR2 FQNEAQ (reference sequence). Trimming cost V 4 bases and J 0 bases, with 23 bases left between them. The CDR3 is made up of 19 amino acids. The CDR3 protein is CASSYQQGIRRSSTDTQYF. CDR3 nucleotide sequence: TGTGCCAGCAGCTACCAACAGGGTATTAGACGTTCTAGCACAGATACGCAGTATTTT.

The chain is built from TRBV5-1 and TRBJ2-1, with 8 bases identical to TRBD1. The CDR3 is 15 amino acids. Trimming took 4 bases from V and 4 from J; bases not matched to a gene: 7. The V gene's germline CDR1 is SGHRS and CDR2 YFSETQ. The CDR3 region is CASSLTGATYNEQFF. CDR3 DNA sequence: TGCGCCAGCAGCCTGACAGGGGCTACGTACAATGAGCAGTTCTTC. The whole variable domain, remainder taken from reference TRBV5-1 and TRBJ2-1, is KAGVTQTPRYLIKTRGQQVTLSCSPISGHRSVSWYQQTPGQGLQFLFEYFSETQRNKGNFPGRFSGRQFSNSRSEMNVSTLELGDSALYLCASSLTGATYNEQFFGPGTRLTVL.

The V call is TRBV7-7, the J call TRBJ2-3, with D perhaps matching TRBD2 (5 bases). Trimming took off 0 bases at V and 4 bases at J, with 5 bases between the two ends. Germline V lookup: CDR1 SSHAT, CDR2 FNYEAQ (reference sequence). The CDR3 length is 13 residues. CDR3 nucleotide sequence: TGTGCCAGCAGCTTAGCGGAGGCAGATACGCAGTATTTT. Protein product: CASSLAEADTQYF.

V usage is TRBV28 and J usage is TRBJ2-2; 8 bases line up with TRBD2. V was clipped by 3 bases and J by 9 bases; unmatched bases: 6. This CDR3 has 14 amino acids. Per germline, CDR1 MDHEN and CDR2 SYDVKM. CDR3 nucleotide sequence: TGTGCCAGCAGTTTCCGGACTAGCTCTAGGGAGCTGTTTTTT. Protein: CASSFRTSSRELFF.

The rearrangement uses TRBV18 and TRBJ1-2; 8 nucleotides match TRBD1. The germline V gene has CDR1 KGHSH and CDR2 LQKENI. The CDR3 has 16 amino acids. V shed 1 base, J shed 8 bases, and the junction held 12 bases outside the gene matches. The CDR3 protein is CASSPRATGDDGGYTF. Here the CDR3 DNA reads TGTGCCAGCTCACCACGGGCGACAGGGGATGACGGCGGCTACACCTTC.

The rearrangement links TRBV30 to TRBJ2-3; possible D gene TRBD2, 5 bases. The germline V gene encodes CDR1 GTSNPN and CDR2 SVGIG (reference sequence). Trimming left V 1 base short and J 0 bases short, with 5 bases between. CDR3 length equals 13 residues. The CDR3 DNA reads as TGTGCCTGGAGTGGGACTAGCACAGATACGCAGTATTTT. It specifies CAWSGTSTDTQYF.

The genes are TRBV29-1 and TRBJ1-2, with D possibly being TRBD1 (6 bases). The CDR3 is 13 amino acids. The germline CDR1 and CDR2 sequences are SQVTM and ANQGSEA. Trimming left V 5 bases short and J 3 bases short, with 13 bases between. CDR3 nucleotide sequence: TGCAGCGTTAGGATACAGGGTGACTATGGCTACACCTTC. Protein product: CSVRIQGDYGYTF.

This rearrangement joins TRBV12-5 to TRBJ1-1; D remains unclear. Deletions cut 7 bases from V and 2 bases from J, with 14 bases between. Per germline, CDR1 LGHNT and CDR2 FRNRAP. This CDR3 is 14 amino acids long. This CDR3 is CASVLGRTNTEAFF. CDR3 in DNA: TGTGCTAGTGTTTTAGGACGGACTAACACTGAAGCTTTCTTT.

There are a few counts of this clone. V usage is TRBV27 and J usage is TRBJ2-1, with D maybe TRBD2 (5 bases). Per germline, CDR1 MNHEY and CDR2 SMNVEV (reference sequence). Trimming stripped 2 bases from V and 0 bases from J, with 11 bases between. This CDR3 is 16 amino acids long. CDR3 DNA: TGTGCCAGCAGTTTACTGACGGGAAGCTCCTACAATGAGCAGTTCTTC. It specifies CASSLLTGSSYNEQFF.